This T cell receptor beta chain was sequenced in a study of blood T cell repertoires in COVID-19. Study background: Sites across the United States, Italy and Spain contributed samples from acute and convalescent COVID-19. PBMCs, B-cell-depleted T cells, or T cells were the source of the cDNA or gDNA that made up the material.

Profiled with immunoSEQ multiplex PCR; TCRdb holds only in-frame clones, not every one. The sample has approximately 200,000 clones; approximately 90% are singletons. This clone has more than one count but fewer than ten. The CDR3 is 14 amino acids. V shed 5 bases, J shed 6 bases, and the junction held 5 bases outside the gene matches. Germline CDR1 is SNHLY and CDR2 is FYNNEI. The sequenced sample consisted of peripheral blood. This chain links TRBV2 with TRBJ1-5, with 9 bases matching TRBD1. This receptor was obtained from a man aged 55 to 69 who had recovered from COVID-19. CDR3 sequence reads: CASSPDRGRQPQHF. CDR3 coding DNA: TGTGCCAGCAGTCCGGACAGGGGACGTCAGCCCCAGCATTTT.